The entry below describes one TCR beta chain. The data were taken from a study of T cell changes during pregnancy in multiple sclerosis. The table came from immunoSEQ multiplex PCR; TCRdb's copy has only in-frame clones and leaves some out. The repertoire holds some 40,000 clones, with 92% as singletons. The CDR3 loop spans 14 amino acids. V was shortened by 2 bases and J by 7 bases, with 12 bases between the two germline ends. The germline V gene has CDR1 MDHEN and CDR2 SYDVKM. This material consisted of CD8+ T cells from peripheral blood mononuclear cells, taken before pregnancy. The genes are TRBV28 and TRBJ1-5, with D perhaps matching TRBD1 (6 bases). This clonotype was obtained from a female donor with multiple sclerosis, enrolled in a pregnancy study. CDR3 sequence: CASSLSAGVQPQHF. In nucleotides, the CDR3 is TGTGCCAGCAGTTTAAGTGCAGGGGTGCAGCCCCAGCATTTT.